This entry is about one T cell receptor beta chain. The target antigen is unknown. This sample is drawn from a study of T cell responses to AZD1222 COVID-19 vaccine. Overall study findings and caveats: Repertoire sampling happened only post peak T cell response. After two AZD1222 doses, spike-specific TCR breadth and depth rose versus day 0.

The method was immunoSEQ multiplex PCR; TCRdb's version includes in-frame clones alone and lacks a portion of them. The data hold 100,000 to 150,000 clones, with around nine tenths observed a single time. CDR1 is SGHAT and CDR2 is FQNNGV in the germline V gene. V lost 5 bases and J lost 5, with 12 bases in between. The CDR3 is made up of 13 amino acids. V is TRBV11-2 and J is TRBJ1-2; D perhaps matches TRBD1 (5 bases). The TCR comes from an adult in good health. This material consisted of peripheral blood, taken on day 0 of AZD1222 vaccination. CDR3 DNA sequence: TGTGCCAGCAGCCAAAACCCAGGGTATGGCTACACCTTC. Its translation: CASSQNPGYGYTF.